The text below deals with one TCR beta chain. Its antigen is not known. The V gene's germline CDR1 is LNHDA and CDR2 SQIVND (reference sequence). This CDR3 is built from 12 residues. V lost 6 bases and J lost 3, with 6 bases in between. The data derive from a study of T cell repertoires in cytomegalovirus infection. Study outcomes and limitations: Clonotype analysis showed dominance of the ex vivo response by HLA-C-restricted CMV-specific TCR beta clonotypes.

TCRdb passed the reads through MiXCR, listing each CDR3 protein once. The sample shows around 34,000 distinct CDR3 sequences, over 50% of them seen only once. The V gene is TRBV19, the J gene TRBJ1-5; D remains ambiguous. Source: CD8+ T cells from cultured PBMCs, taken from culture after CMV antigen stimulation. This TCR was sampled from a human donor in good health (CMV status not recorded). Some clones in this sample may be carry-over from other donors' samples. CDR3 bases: TGTGCCAGTAGACGGTACAATCAGCCCCAGCATTTT. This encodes CASRRYNQPQHF.